Given below is one TCR beta chain in context. Its target is unknown. This specimen belongs to a study of cytomegalovirus exposure and HLA in healthy donors. Study-level points and caveats: An Asian-associated ancestry cluster reportedly showed fewer N-insertions than the roughly 670-donor mean in a later analysis. An analysis that came later showed most CMV-associated TCR beta chains appearing HLA-restricted. Immune exposure data for these donors was limited to CMV serostatus. Some V segments could not be told apart, so they were left out, TRBV6-2 and TRBV6-3 among them.

With 60 Vbeta and 13 Jbeta primers, the PCR was carried out. Assay used: immunoSEQ multiplex PCR; TCRdb lists only in-frame clones, some missing. Found here are roughly 34,000 clones; the top ten clones hold roughly 3.2%. With 1 base removed from V and 7 bases from J, the gap between germline ends came to 11 bases. This CDR3 spans 13 amino acids. Germline loops: CDR1 SGHTA, CDR2 FQGTGA. The chain is built from TRBV7-3 and TRBJ2-7; D is possibly TRBD2 (6 bases). The TCR originated in a man in his forties in good health and CMV-seronegative. Sequencing input: PBMCs. In DNA, the CDR3 is TGTGCCAGCAGCTTAAACCCCGCGGGAGAGCAGTACTTC. Protein sequence: CASSLNPAGEQYF.